Sequencing of this T cell receptor (beta chain) was carried out in a study of T cell responses to AZD1222 COVID-19 vaccine. Study-level results: Two AZD1222 administrations were followed by greater Spike-specific TCR breadth and depth. The span of vaccine-associated CD4 TCRs extended across spike, with dominance at 160-218 and 743-854. Per reports, nearly half of all spike-specific TCRs target regions that are unmutated in variants. Seropositive status at baseline applied to only a handful of AZD1222 recipients.

To note about this clone: What it binds is unknown.

The assay was immunoSEQ multiplex PCR, and TCRdb's table has in-frame clones only and misses some. The repertoire includes some 120,000 clones, about 90% of them detected once, and roughly a tenth sits in the top ten. With 4 bases clipped from V and 0 bases from J, the junction kept 12 bases outside the gene matches. CDR3 length: 17 amino acids. Germline CDR1 and CDR2: SGHRS and YFSETQ. This sequence originates from an adult in good health. The material was peripheral blood, obtained on day 0 of AZD1222 vaccination. V and J are TRBV5-1 and TRBJ2-5; 7 bases map to TRBD2. CDR3 sequence reads: CASSPFPSGVNQETQYF. Written as DNA, the CDR3 is TGCGCCAGCAGCCCTTTCCCTAGCGGAGTTAACCAAGAGACCCAGTACTTC.